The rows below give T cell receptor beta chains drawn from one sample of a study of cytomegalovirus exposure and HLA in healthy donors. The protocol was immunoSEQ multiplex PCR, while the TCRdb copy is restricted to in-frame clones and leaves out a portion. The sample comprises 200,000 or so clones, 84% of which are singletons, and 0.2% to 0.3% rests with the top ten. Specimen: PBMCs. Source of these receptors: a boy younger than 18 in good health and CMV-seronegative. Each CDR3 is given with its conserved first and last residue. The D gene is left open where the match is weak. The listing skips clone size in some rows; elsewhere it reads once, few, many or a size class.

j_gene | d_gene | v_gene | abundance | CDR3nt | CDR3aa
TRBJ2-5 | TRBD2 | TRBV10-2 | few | TGCGCCACCTCCCTAGCGGGAGGTTTAGGGGAGACCCAGTACTTC | CATSLAGGLGETQYF
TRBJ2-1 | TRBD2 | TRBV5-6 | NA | TGTGCCAGCAGCTTGGGCGGGGGGGCCTTAGATGAGCAGTTCTTC | CASSLGGGALDEQFF
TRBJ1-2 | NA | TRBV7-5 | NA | TGTGCCAGAAGCTTAGACGGGGTCGGGTATGGCTACACCTTC | CARSLDGVGYGYTF
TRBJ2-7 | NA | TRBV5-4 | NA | TGTGCCAGCAGCTTATCCGGGACACATAACTACGAGCAGTACTTC | CASSLSGTHNYEQYF
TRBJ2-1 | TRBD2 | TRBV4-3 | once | TGCGCCAGCAGCCAAGAGACTAGCGGGGGATACAATGAGCAGTTCTTC | CASSQETSGGYNEQFF
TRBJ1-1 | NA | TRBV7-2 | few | TGTGCCAGCAGCTTAGGAGAAATCAACACTGAAGCTTTCTTT | CASSLGEINTEAFF
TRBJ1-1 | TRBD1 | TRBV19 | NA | TGTGCCATCAAGTTACAGGGGACGGCGGAAGCTTTCTTT | CAIKLQGTAEAFF
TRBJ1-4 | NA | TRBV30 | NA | TGTGCCTGGAGGAGGCTTCAGGGGACGAAGGAAAAACTGTTTTTT | CAWRRLQGTKEKLFF
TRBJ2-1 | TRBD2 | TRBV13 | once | TGTGCCAGCAGCCAGGGACTAGCGGGAGTCTACAATGAGCAGTTCTTC | CASSQGLAGVYNEQFF
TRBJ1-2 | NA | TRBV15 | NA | TGTGCCACCAGTGGACGTTCCGTGAGGGAGGATGGCTACACCTTC | CATSGRSVREDGYTF
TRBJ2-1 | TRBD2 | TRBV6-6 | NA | TGTGCCAGCAGGACTAGCGGGATTAGGAATGAGCAGTTCTTC | CASRTSGIRNEQFF
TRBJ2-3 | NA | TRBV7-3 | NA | TGTGCCAGCAGCCTCCTGGGGACTGGGCGTAGCACAGATACGCAGTATTTT | CASSLLGTGRSTDTQYF
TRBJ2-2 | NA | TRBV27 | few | TGTGCCAGCAGTTTTTATCCCGGGGAGCTGTTTTTT | CASSFYPGELFF
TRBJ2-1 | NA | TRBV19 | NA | TGTGCCAGTAGTATCGCGGGATATTCAGATGAGCAGTTCTTC | CASSIAGYSDEQFF
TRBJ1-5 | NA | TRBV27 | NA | TGTGCCAGCAGTTCGACGGGTAATAGCAATCAGCCCCAGCATTTT | CASSSTGNSNQPQHF
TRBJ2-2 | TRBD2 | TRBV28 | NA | TGTGCGACGACTAGCGGGAGTTTATTAACCGGGGAGCTGTTTTTT | CATTSGSLLTGELFF
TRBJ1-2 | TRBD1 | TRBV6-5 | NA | TGTGCCAGCAGTGGACAGGGCTATGGCTACACCTTC | CASSGQGYGYTF
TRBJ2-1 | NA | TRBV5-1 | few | TGCGCCAGCAGCTTGGAGGGGCGTTCCTACAATGAGCAGTTCTTC | CASSLEGRSYNEQFF
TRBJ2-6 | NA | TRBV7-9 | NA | TGTGCCAGCAGCTTAGGGAGCTCTGGGGCCAACGTCCTGACTTTC | CASSLGSSGANVLTF
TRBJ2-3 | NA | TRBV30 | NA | TGTGCCTGGACCCGTGAGACGGGGGACACAGATACGCAGTATTTT | CAWTRETGDTDTQYF
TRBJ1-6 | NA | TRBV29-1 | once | TGCAGCGTTGGGGGGGACGGGCATAATTCACCCCTCCACTTT | CSVGGDGHNSPLHF
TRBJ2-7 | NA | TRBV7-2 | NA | TGTGCCAGCAGCCTTGATTGGCTGTACGAGCAGTACTTC | CASSLDWLYEQYF
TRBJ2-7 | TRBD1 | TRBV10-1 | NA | TGCGCCAGCAGTAGGGGACAGGGACCCTACGAGCAGTACTTC | CASSRGQGPYEQYF
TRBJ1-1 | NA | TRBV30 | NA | TGTGCCTCCCACGCAGACATGAACACTGAAGCTTTCTTT | CASHADMNTEAFF